These 26 T cell receptor beta chains came from one sample sequenced in a study of early T cells in non-severe SARS-CoV-2 infection. MiXCR was run by TCRdb on the 5' RACE reads, yielding one entry per CDR3 protein. Found here are around 80,000 distinct CDR3 sequences, 10% to 15% of them singletons; the top ten hold 3.4%. Sequenced sample: whole blood. Receptors were obtained from an adult who was a healthcare worker with PCR-confirmed SARS-CoV-2 infection or an uninfected control (not recorded which).

By share, this clonotype counts as medium-sized (0.01 to 0.1%). The CDR3 is CASSPRAGVSEQYF. The DNA of the CDR3 is TGTGCCAGCAGCCCCCGGGCGGGAGTTTCGGAGCAGTACTTC. The chain uses TRBV9 and TRBJ2-7, with 7 bases aligning to TRBD2. Germline values: CDR1 SGDLS, CDR2 YYNGEE. J gave up 7 bases and V 4 bases, and 11 bases lay outside the gene matches. The CDR3 covers 14 residues.

The V call is TRBV20-1, the J call TRBJ2-1; TRBD2 aligns across 8 bases. This CDR3 spans 17 amino acids. CDR1 and CDR2 from the germline V gene are DFQATT and SNEGSKA (reference sequence). J was trimmed by 0 bases and V by 1 base; bases with no gene match: 8. CDR3 nucleotides: TGCAGTGCTAGAGTCCCTAGCGGGCAAAGCTCCTACAATGAGCAGTTCTTC. This sequence encodes CSARVPSGQSSYNEQFF.

This clonotype was seen ten or more times. The CDR3: CASSPRISGELFF. DNA of the CDR3: TGTGCCAGCAGCCCGCGAATTTCCGGGGAGCTGTTTTTT. This rearrangement joins TRBV4-2 to TRBJ2-2; no reliable D call. The germline V and J ends were trimmed by 4 bases and 6 bases, with 9 bases remaining between them. The CDR3 loop spans 13 amino acids. Germline lookup yields CDR1 LGHNA and CDR2 YNFKEQ.

The rearrangement uses TRBV5-4 and TRBJ2-1; D possibly uses TRBD1 or TRBD2 (5 bases each). The CDR3 is 15 amino acids. Trimming cost V 3 bases and J 3 bases, with 13 bases left between them. Germline-derived CDR1 and CDR2 are SGHNT and YYREEE (reference sequence). The CDR3 spells CASSSGTTDYNEQFF. The CDR3 DNA follows: TGTGCCAGCAGCTCGGGGACGACAGACTACAATGAGCAGTTCTTC.

This clonotype was seen a few times. As DNA, the CDR3 is TGTGCCAGCTCACCGGGGCTAGCGGGACTCGACGAGCAGTACTTC. Translation: CASSPGLAGLDEQYF. This chain uses TRBV18 with TRBJ2-7, with TRBD2 matching 9 bases. Germline CDR1 and CDR2: KGHSH and LQKENI. CDR3 length: 15 residues. V shed 3 bases, J shed 5 bases, and the junction held 8 bases outside the gene matches. Using reference TRBV18 and TRBJ2-7 for the parts outside the CDR3, the full variable domain is NAGVMQNPRHLVRRRGQEARLRCSPMKGHSHVYWYRQLPEEGLKFMVYLQKENIIDESGMPKERFSAEFPKEGPSILRIQQVVRGDSAAYFCASSPGLAGLDEQYFGPGTRLTVT.

The rearrangement links TRBV28 to TRBJ1-5, with D perhaps TRBD1 (6 bases). Trimming removed 7 bases at V and 3 bases at J, with 16 bases between. The CDR3 loop spans 15 amino acids. CDR1 and CDR2 (germline): MDHEN, SYDVKM. CDR3 residues: CASTTSGQLNQPQHF. CDR3 DNA: TGTGCCAGCACTACGAGTGGACAGCTCAATCAGCCCCAGCATTTT.

This clonotype has only a few counts. The chain recombines TRBV7-2 with TRBJ2-1; 9 bases fit TRBD2. This CDR3 has 16 residues. V shed 4 bases, J shed 9 bases, and the junction held 13 bases outside the gene matches. Germline lookup yields CDR1 SGHTA and CDR2 FQGNSA. The CDR3 bases are TGTGCCAGCAGCTCTACCCGGGTAGCGGGAGTGGGTGAGCAGTTCTTC. This gives the protein CASSSTRVAGVGEQFF.

This clonotype occurred many times. The rearrangement joins TRBV2 to TRBJ1-5; D gene uncertain. Germline V gene lookup returns CDR1 SNHLY and CDR2 FYNNEI. The CDR3 extends over 14 amino acids. Between the trimmed V and J ends, which lost 0 bases and 7 bases, there was a span of 10 bases. The CDR3 spells CASSEALEGQPQHF. DNA for the CDR3: TGTGCCAGCAGTGAAGCGCTAGAAGGGCAGCCCCAGCATTTT.

This clonotype was counted many times. The chain recombines TRBV2 with TRBJ2-7; 13 positions agree with TRBD2. V lost 5 bases and J lost 3; bases outside the gene matches: 7. The CDR3 is 16 amino acids. CDR1 and CDR2 from the germline V gene are SNHLY and FYNNEI. CDR3 in DNA: TGTGCCAGCAGTCAGGGACTAGCGGGAAGCAGCTACGAGCAGTACTTC. This sequence encodes CASSQGLAGSSYEQYF.

This sequence joins TRBV30 and TRBJ1-1; no clear D. Germline V gene lookup returns CDR1 GTSNPN and CDR2 SVGIG (reference sequence). V was trimmed by 0 bases and J by 4 bases, leaving 9 bases between them. The CDR3 runs to 13 residues. The CDR3, as DNA: TGTGCCTGGAGTGTACGGGTTGGCACTGAAGCTTTCTTT. Translating gives CAWSVRVGTEAFF. Filled out from reference TRBV30 and TRBJ1-1, the complete variable domain reads SQTIHQWPATLVQPVGSPLSLECTVEGTSNPNLYWYRQAAGRGLQLLFYSVGIGQISSEVPQNLSASRPQDRQFILSSKKLLLSDSGFYLCAWSVRVGTEAFFGQGTRLTVV.

This chain joins TRBV7-2 and TRBJ2-7, with 8 nucleotides matching TRBD2. CDR3 length: 15 amino acids. The germline V gene has CDR1 SGHTA and CDR2 FQGNSA. V trimming: 5 bases; J trimming: 4 bases; junction bases outside the gene matches: 10. In DNA form, the CDR3 reads TGTGCCAGCAGCATTCCCGGGACTAGAGGTTACGAGCAGTACTTC. Translated: CASSIPGTRGYEQYF.

The J gene is TRBJ1-5, the V gene TRBV20-1; D remains unclear. CDR3 length: 13 amino acids. The ends were cut back, 2 bases at V and 3 bases at J, with 8 bases in the middle. Per the germline V gene, CDR1 is DFQATT and CDR2 is SNEGSKA (reference sequence). The CDR3 spells CSARRGYNQPQHF. In DNA form, the CDR3 reads TGCAGTGCTAGAAGAGGGTACAATCAGCCCCAGCATTTT.

This clonotype showed up just a few times. V gene TRBV18 combines with J gene TRBJ2-3; 8 positions match TRBD1. The CDR3 is 15 amino acids. CDR1 is KGHSH and CDR2 is LQKENI in the germline V gene. V lost 2 bases to trimming and J lost 5 bases; unmatched junction nucleotides: 6. The CDR3 DNA sequence: TGTGCCAGCTCACCATCCAGGACAGGGCAAGATACGCAGTATTTT. Amino acids: CASSPSRTGQDTQYF.

In its sample, this clonotype was seen once. The conserved phenylalanine or tryptophan normally closing the CDR3 is absent here, so this likely arose from a read error. The chain links TRBV10-3 to TRBJ2-3, with 9 bases matching TRBD2. The CDR3 spans 15 residues. V shed 6 bases and J 2 bases; nucleotides not matched to a gene: 6. Germline loops: CDR1 ENHRY, CDR2 SYGVKD. CDR3 nucleotide sequence: TGTGCCATCAGGGGGACTAGCAGGGCCACAGATACGCAGTATTCT. Translated: CAIRGTSRATDTQYS.

In its sample, this clonotype was seen many times. The gene calls are TRBV19 and TRBJ1-5; possibly TRBD1 for D (6 bases). The V gene lost 4 bases and the J gene lost 3 bases, with 16 bases spanning the gap. Germline V gene data show CDR1 as LNHDA and CDR2 as SQIVND (reference sequence). The CDR3 extends over 16 amino acids. The CDR3 DNA follows: TGTGCCAGTAGTACCCCGACAGGAATTAACAATCAGCCCCAGCATTTT. This sequence encodes CASSTPTGINNQPQHF.

At least ten counts were recorded for this clonotype. This chain joins TRBV28 and TRBJ1-5; TRBD1 matches at 7 bases. The ends lost 2 bases at V and 0 bases at J; junction bases unmatched: 10. The CDR3 has 18 amino acids. CDR1 MDHEN and CDR2 SYDVKM come from the germline V gene. CDR3 sequence (DNA): TGTGCCAGCAGTTTACCCTTAAGACAGGGAGGTAGCAATCAGCCCCAGCATTTT. Protein sequence: CASSLPLRQGGSNQPQHF.

This rearrangement joins TRBV19 to TRBJ2-5; no definite D call. This CDR3 comprises 15 residues. V lost 3 bases to trimming and J lost 5 bases, with 16 bases between them. Looked up from germline, CDR1 is LNHDA and CDR2 is SQIVND (reference sequence). CDR3 coding DNA: TGTGCCAGTAGTATGGGGTCATCGCGCCTGGAGACCCAGTACTTC. Translating gives CASSMGSSRLETQYF.

The chain joins TRBV7-3 to TRBJ2-2, with 8 bases fitting TRBD1. The V gene end was trimmed by 5 bases and the J gene end by 2 bases; junction bases not matched to a gene: 13. CDR3 size: 18 residues. Per the germline V gene, CDR1 is SGHTA and CDR2 is FQGTGA. The CDR3: CASSPRATGGGNTGELFF. The DNA of the CDR3 is TGTGCCAGCAGCCCAAGGGCTACAGGGGGAGGAAACACCGGGGAGCTGTTTTTT. The whole variable domain, remainder taken from reference TRBV7-3 and TRBJ2-2, is GAGVSQTPSNKVTEKGKYVELRCDPISGHTALYWYRQSLGQGPEFLIYFQGTGAADDSGLPNDRFFAVRPEGSVSTLKIQRTERGDSAVYLCASSPRATGGGNTGELFFGEGSRLTVL.

CDR3 region: CASSYQQIQETQYF. The CDR3 coding sequence is TGTGCCAGCAGTTACCAACAGATTCAAGAGACCCAGTACTTC. The chain joins TRBV6-6 to TRBJ2-5; unclear D gene. The CDR3 runs to 14 residues. Trimming stripped 2 bases from V and 2 bases from J, with 9 bases between. In germline, CDR1 is MNHNY, CDR2 SVGAGI (reference sequence).

V is TRBV18 and J is TRBJ2-3; 9 bases agree with TRBD1. V lost 5 bases to trimming and J lost 0 bases; unmatched junction nucleotides: 9. Germline values: CDR1 KGHSH, CDR2 LQKENI. The CDR3 has 17 residues. The CDR3 sequence: CASSSTTGQGSTDTQYF. The CDR3 bases are TGTGCCAGCTCATCTACAACCGGACAGGGGAGCACAGATACGCAGTATTTT. Together with reference TRBV18 and TRBJ2-3, the CDR3 gives the full variable domain: NAGVMQNPRHLVRRRGQEARLRCSPMKGHSHVYWYRQLPEEGLKFMVYLQKENIIDESGMPKERFSAEFPKEGPSILRIQQVVRGDSAAYFCASSSTTGQGSTDTQYFGPGTRLTVL.

By share, this clonotype ranks as medium-sized. The chain employs TRBV7-8 and TRBJ2-7; D call uncertain. The germline gives CDR1 SGHVS, CDR2 FQNEAQ. The CDR3 runs 16 residues. V was pared by 7 bases and J by 1 base, with 20 bases between. The CDR3 reads CASIPPDTQTSYEQYF. The CDR3 nucleotides are TGTGCCAGCATTCCCCCTGACACCCAGACTTCCTACGAGCAGTACTTC.

This clonotype has a count of ten or more. The chain links TRBV11-1 to TRBJ2-2, with 7 bases identical to TRBD1. The CDR3 spans 17 residues. Germline CDR1 and CDR2: SGHAT and FQDESV (reference sequence). Unmatched junction bases numbered 13, after V lost 6 bases and J lost 3 bases. Here the CDR3 reads CASSPPPDRVYTGELFF. CDR3 DNA: TGTGCCAGCAGTCCTCCCCCCGACAGGGTATACACCGGGGAGCTGTTTTTT. Looking up the rest from reference TRBV11-1 and TRBJ2-2 gives the full variable domain: EAEVAQSPRYKITEKSQAVAFWCDPISGHATLYWYRQILGQGPELLVQFQDESVVDDSQLPKDRFSAERLKGVDSTLKIQPAELGDSAMYLCASSPPPDRVYTGELFFGEGSRLTVL.

The rearrangement joins TRBV9 to TRBJ2-6, with D unclear. V was clipped by 4 bases and J by 1 base, with 6 bases between them. The CDR3 consists of 14 residues. CDR1 and CDR2 (germline): SGDLS, YYNGEE. Here the CDR3 DNA reads TGTGCCAGCAGCTCCCATTCTGGGGCCAACGTCCTGACTTTC. Encoded protein: CASSSHSGANVLTF.

This clonotype was observed a handful of times. The J gene is TRBJ1-1, the V gene TRBV20-1, with D tentatively TRBD1 (5 bases). Germline CDR1 is DFQATT and CDR2 is SNEGSKA (reference sequence). This CDR3 is built from 14 residues. The ends were cut back, 2 bases at V and 5 bases at J, with 15 bases in the middle. CDR3 in DNA: TGCAGTGCTAGAAGGGGCCGGAGGGCAACTGAAGCTTTCTTT. This codes for CSARRGRRATEAFF.

This clonotype was detected many times. The V call is TRBV6-5, the J call TRBJ2-6; D perhaps matches TRBD1 (6 bases). Deletions cut 5 bases from V and 0 bases from J, with 17 bases between. From germline, CDR1 is MNHEY and CDR2 SVGAGI. The CDR3 has 18 amino acids. In nucleotides, the CDR3 is TGTGCCAGCAGTCCTAGGGGGAAGAAAGGCTCTGGGGCCAACGTCCTGACTTTC. Protein product: CASSPRGKKGSGANVLTF.

This clonotype was counted only a few times. The V and J genes are TRBV12-5 and TRBJ1-1; perhaps TRBD1 as D (6 bases). Trimming removed 1 base at V and 6 bases at J, with 18 bases between. Germline-derived CDR1 and CDR2 are LGHNT and FRNRAP. The CDR3 spans 16 residues. The CDR3: CASGLASGARRAEAFF. CDR3 bases: TGTGCTAGTGGTTTGGCCTCGGGGGCGCGTAGGGCTGAAGCTTTCTTT.